The next 17 T cell receptor beta chains were all read from a single sample in a study of CD8 T cells in cerebrospinal fluid in Alzheimer's disease. After re-calling the 10x single-cell sequencing reads, TCRdb lists one entry per CDR3 protein, DNA absent. The table lists 1,000 to 1,200 distinct CDR3 sequences. The sample taken for sequencing was cerebrospinal fluid. The receptors come from a human donor in good health.

This clonotype ranks as medium-sized in terms of frequency. The chain carries TRBV19 and TRBJ1-5. Germline values: CDR1 LNHDA, CDR2 SQIVND (reference sequence). There are 13 residues in the CDR3. The CDR3 reads CASSIGHNQPQHF.

This clonotype is labeled medium-sized based on frequency. The V and J genes are TRBV11-3 and TRBJ2-7. Germline CDR1 SGHNT, CDR2 YENEEA. This CDR3 spans 13 amino acids. CDR3 sequence reads: CASSSMDGYEQYF.

Frequency places this clonotype as medium-sized. This chain links TRBV6-5 with TRBJ1-3; the D call from TCRdb, TRBD1, cannot be confirmed without DNA. Germline V CDR1 and CDR2: MNHEY, SVGAGI. CDR3 length: 15 residues. The CDR3 loop is CASSYQDRVGNTIYF.

By frequency, this clonotype is large. The CDR3: CASSSSRVRNEQFF. The chain has TRBV7-8 and TRBJ2-1; absent DNA, TCRdb's TRBD2 call cannot be checked. CDR1 is SGHVS and CDR2 is FQNEAQ in the germline V gene. The CDR3 totals 14 residues.

This clonotype is classed as medium-sized by frequency. V gene TRBV19 combines with J gene TRBJ1-2; TCRdb's assignment of TRBD1 cannot be checked, as there is no DNA. CDR3 length: 16 amino acids. Germline V lookup: CDR1 LNHDA, CDR2 SQIVND (reference sequence). The chain's CDR3 is CASSPEPGATNYGYTF.

The rearrangement uses TRBV19 and TRBJ1-5; the D call of TRBD1 rests on TCRdb alone, since no DNA is present to check it. The CDR3 runs to 12 residues. CDR1 LNHDA and CDR2 SQIVND come from the germline V gene (reference sequence). CDR3 protein: CASSPGNQPQHF.

Frequency places this clonotype as medium-sized. The chain carries TRBV9 and TRBJ1-3; the D call from TCRdb, TRBD1, cannot be confirmed without DNA. The CDR3 extends over 16 amino acids. In germline, CDR1 is SGDLS, CDR2 YYNGEE. CDR3 sequence reads: CASSSLDSYSGNTIYF.

This clonotype is classed as medium-sized by frequency. The gene calls are TRBV2 and TRBJ1-1. The CDR3 has 13 residues. Germline assignment: CDR1 SNHLY and CDR2 FYNNEI. The CDR3 loop is CASLRRADTEAFF. Full variable domain (missing parts from reference TRBV2 and TRBJ1-1): EPEVTQTPSHQVTQMGQEVILRCVPISNHLYFYWYRQILGQKVEFLVSFYNNEISEKSEIFDDQFSVERPDGSNFTLKIRSTKLEDSAMYFCASLRRADTEAFFGQGTRLTVV.

Its frequency marks this clonotype as medium-sized. J is TRBJ1-2 and V is TRBV7-2. The germline V gene encodes CDR1 SGHTA and CDR2 FQGNSA. CDR3 length equals 13 residues. The CDR3 loop reads CASSLARESGYTF.

This clonotype registers medium-sized by frequency. The J gene is TRBJ2-6, the V gene TRBV7-9; the TCRdb D gene call, TRBD2, has no DNA to confirm it. This CDR3 is 19 amino acids long. CDR1 SEHNR and CDR2 FQNEAQ come from the germline V gene (reference sequence). This CDR3 reads CASSPKGGTSPLSANVLTF.

Frequency places this clonotype as medium-sized. The chain is built from TRBV27 and TRBJ2-7; TCRdb's D gene call, TRBD1, goes unchecked for lack of DNA. This CDR3 region has 16 residues. CDR1 MNHEY and CDR2 SMNVEV come from the germline V gene (reference sequence). CDR3: CASSRNTGTGGYEQYF.

This sequence joins TRBV20-1 and TRBJ2-7; as DNA is missing, the TRBD2 call by TCRdb cannot be tested. This CDR3 is 13 amino acids long. CDR1 is DFQATT and CDR2 is SNEGSKA in the germline V gene (reference sequence). CDR3 sequence: CSARTSGGYEQYF.

In terms of frequency, this clonotype is medium-sized. The gene calls are TRBV12-3 or TRBV12-4 and TRBJ1-2; TCRdb reports TRBD1, a call that lacks DNA to check it against. The CDR3 length is 14 residues. The CDR3: CASRTTGGVYGYTF.

The chain uses TRBV25-1 and TRBJ2-2; TCRdb selects TRBD1, and the lack of DNA leaves this call unchecked. Per the germline V gene, CDR1 is MGHDK and CDR2 is SYGVNS. The CDR3 contains 14 residues. CDR3 sequence reads: CASSKQGGSGELFF.

By frequency, this clonotype registers large. The V and J genes are TRBV7-3 and TRBJ2-5; without DNA, the TCRdb call of TRBD1 cannot be checked. The CDR3 loop spans 13 amino acids. Germline V gene data show CDR1 as SGHTA and CDR2 as FQGTGA. CDR3 sequence: CASSRGQEETQYF.

This clonotype is identified as medium-sized from frequency. This chain connects TRBV27 to TRBJ2-5. The CDR3 contains 13 residues. Germline values: CDR1 MNHEY, CDR2 SMNVEV (reference sequence). The CDR3 reads CASSLSGQETQYF.

This clonotype registers medium-sized by frequency. The gene calls are TRBV7-6 and TRBJ1-5. This CDR3 contains 15 residues. Germline CDR1 SGHVS, CDR2 FNYEAQ. This CDR3 reads CASSLRGGGNQPQHF.